This paragraph covers one T cell receptor beta chain sequence. Its specificity is unknown. The CDR3 contains 13 residues. The V end lost 3 bases, the J end lost 2 bases, and 7 bases lay between the germline ends. CDR1 LNHDA and CDR2 SQIVND come from the germline V gene (reference sequence). Profiling relied on immunoSEQ multiplex PCR, and the TCRdb table lists in-frame clones only, not all of them. Of approximately 100,000 clones listed, approximately 84% were seen once; the top ten hold roughly 5%. These data originate in a study of OX40 agonist ivuxolimab in advanced cancers. Background on the study: The study reported partial responses in three patients: one hepatocellular carcinoma, two cutaneous melanoma. General study results and limits: It was not determined which antigens were specifically recognized by the peripheral T cells that had undergone clonal expansion. There were, on average, more expanded clones in CD8+ T cells than in CD4+.

This chain connects TRBV19 to TRBJ1-2; D is ambiguous. The sequence was obtained from an adult with an advanced solid tumor such as melanoma, head and neck, liver or kidney cancer. The specimen comprised CD4+ or CD8+ T cells sorted from blood, sampled in a trial of the OX40 agonist ivuxolimab. The CDR3 DNA follows: TGTGCCAGTAGTATCCGCACAAACTATGGCTACACCTTC. This translates into CASSIRTNYGYTF.